This TCR beta chain was sequenced in a study of T-cell memory formation after mild COVID-19. Study-wide points: Clones contracting across day 15 to 85 had a balanced CD4/CD8 profile; later expanding clones leaned CD4+.

The CDR3 runs 14 residues. V was cut by 1 base and J by 5 bases, with 10 bases left in between. Germline V lookup: CDR1 SGHTA, CDR2 FQGTGA. TCRdb fed the 5' RACE reads into MiXCR, producing one record per CDR3 protein. The sample carries 300,000 or so distinct CDR3 sequences, around 16% recorded once. As for this clonotype: Its cognate antigen is unknown.

Material for sequencing was PBMCs or a T cell subset sorted from them (not recorded which). V usage is TRBV7-3 and J usage is TRBJ2-3; D is unresolved. The clonotype comes from a man between 18 and 35 years old who had mild COVID-19 (a few samples of this study predate the infection). Cell type and time point are not known. This chain's CDR3 is CASSLSGYRDTQYF. The CDR3 nucleotides are TGTGCCAGCAGCTTAAGTGGATACCGAGATACGCAGTATTTT.